The rows below give T cell receptor beta chains drawn from one sample of a study of blood T cell repertoires in COVID-19. This table comes from immunoSEQ multiplex PCR, and its TCRdb copy is limited to in-frame clones, with some not included. The sample lists some 21,000 clones, 80% to 90% occurring once. Material: peripheral blood. Every receptor here comes from a man aged 50 to 59 with active COVID-19. CDR3s include the opening cysteine and the closing phenylalanine or tryptophan. A D gene is named only where the DNA matches it firmly. The size of a clone is reported for some rows only, either as once, few or many, or as a class for expanded clones.

clone_size	cdr3_length	d_call	j_call	v_call	cdr3_aa	cdr3_nt
.	15	TRBD1	TRBJ1-1	TRBV5-6	CASSQATGTVAEAFF	TGTGCCAGCAGCCAAGCGACAGGGACCGTCGCTGAAGCTTTCTTT
.	16	.	TRBJ1-6	TRBV27	CASSYLYRGRNSPLHF	TGTGCCAGCAGTTACCTTTACAGAGGGAGGAATTCACCCCTCCACTTT
.	11	.	TRBJ2-7	TRBV5-6	CASSLGYEQYF	TGTGCCAGCAGCCTAGGCTACGAGCAGTACTTC
.	15	.	TRBJ1-2	TRBV4-1	CASSQDDWGGYGYTF	TGCGCCAGCAGCCAAGATGATTGGGGCGGCTATGGCTACACCTTC
.	13	.	TRBJ1-1	TRBV19	CASSIHWNTEAFF	TGTGCCAGTAGTATCCATTGGAACACTGAAGCTTTCTTT
.	17	TRBD1	TRBJ1-5	TRBV5-3	CARSPTGGAIINQPQHF	TGTGCCAGAAGCCCGACAGGGGGGGCCATTATTAATCAGCCCCAGCATTTT
.	16	TRBD2	TRBJ2-6	TRBV2	CASQRGSFSGANVLTF	TGTGCCAGCCAGCGGGGGTCTTTCTCTGGGGCCAACGTCCTGACTTTC
.	15	.	TRBJ2-2	TRBV5-8	CASSLETGETGELFF	TGTGCCAGCAGCTTGGAGACAGGAGAAACCGGGGAGCTGTTTTTT
.	16	.	TRBJ1-4	TRBV14	CASSQDRGGAVEKLFF	TGTGCCAGCAGCCAAGATCGGGGAGGGGCGGTGGAAAAACTGTTTTTT
.	17	.	TRBJ1-3	TRBV4-3	CASSHYETPSSGNTIYF	TGCGCCAGCAGCCATTATGAGACACCGAGCTCTGGAAACACCATATATTTT
.	16	TRBD2	TRBJ2-6	TRBV3-1/TRBV3-2	CASSQGDRGVMDVLTF	TGTGCCAGCAGCCAAGGGGATCGGGGGGTGATGGACGTCCTGACTTTC
once	16	.	TRBJ2-1	TRBV5-6	CASSPEGGPDYNEQFF	TGTGCCAGCAGCCCGGAGGGCGGCCCCGATTACAATGAGCAGTTCTTC
.	15	TRBD1	TRBJ2-5	TRBV11-3	CASSLGTGVSETQYF	TGTGCCAGCAGCCTCGGGACAGGAGTTTCTGAGACCCAGTACTTC
.	13	.	TRBJ2-1	TRBV12-3/TRBV12-4	CASSHAKYNEQFF	TGTGCCAGCAGTCATGCTAAGTACAATGAGCAGTTCTTC
.	12	TRBD1	TRBJ1-2	TRBV19	CASLQGADGYTF	TGTGCCAGTCTCCAGGGGGCGGATGGCTACACCTTC
.	13	.	TRBJ1-1	TRBV10-3	CAISVAGFTEAFF	TGTGCCATCAGTGTTGCCGGGTTCACTGAAGCTTTCTTT
few	19	.	TRBJ1-2	TRBV4-1	CASSQVTAGFRSNNYGYTF	TGCGCCAGCAGCCAAGTGACCGCAGGGTTTCGATCCAATAACTATGGCTACACCTTC
few	13	.	TRBJ2-7	TRBV6-2/TRBV6-3	CASSWGSFYEQYF	TGTGCCAGCAGTTGGGGCAGCTTCTACGAGCAGTACTTC
once	14	.	TRBJ1-1	TRBV11-3	CASSLMAGSTEAFF	TGTGCCAGCAGCTTAATGGCAGGGTCCACTGAAGCTTTCTTT
few	14	.	TRBJ2-1	TRBV5-1	CASSANLQGNEQFF	TGCGCCAGCAGCGCCAACCTACAGGGCAATGAGCAGTTCTTC
once	15	TRBD1	TRBJ2-1	TRBV6-5	CASSFDRAEYNEQFF	TGTGCCAGCAGTTTCGACAGGGCGGAATACAATGAGCAGTTCTTC
.	16	TRBD2	TRBJ2-3	TRBV6-4	CASSDSGTSGADTQYF	TGTGCCAGCAGTGACTCTGGGACTAGCGGGGCAGATACGCAGTATTTT
.	14	.	TRBJ1-6	TRBV5-1	CASSLEQQGSPLHF	TGCGCCAGCAGCTTGGAACAGCAAGGTTCACCCCTCCACTTT
medium-sized	15	TRBD2	TRBJ2-3	TRBV6-4	CASSVTSGGTDTQYF	TGTGCCAGCAGTGTGACTAGCGGGGGAACAGATACGCAGTATTTT
.	15	TRBD1	TRBJ1-4	TRBV19	CASSIAGQGNEKLFF	TGTGCCAGTAGTATAGCGGGACAGGGTAATGAAAAACTGTTTTTT
.	14	TRBD1	TRBJ2-1	TRBV14	CASSKQGAGYEQFF	TGTGCCAGCAGCAAGCAGGGGGCAGGCTATGAGCAGTTCTTC
.	15	.	TRBJ1-3	TRBV18	CASSPPSFAGNTIYF	TGTGCCAGCTCACCACCGTCGTTTGCTGGAAACACCATATATTTT
.	16	.	TRBJ2-1	TRBV7-9	CASSSARGGLYNEQFF	TGTGCCAGCAGCTCCGCAAGGGGGGGCCTCTACAATGAGCAGTTCTTC
.	16	TRBD2	TRBJ2-1	TRBV27	CASSLFGLAGENEQFF	TGTGCCAGCAGTTTATTCGGGCTAGCGGGGGAGAATGAGCAGTTCTTC
.	13	TRBD2	TRBJ2-1	TRBV2	CASSGGGYNEQFF	TGTGCCAGCAGCGGGGGGGGATACAATGAGCAGTTCTTC
.	12	.	TRBJ1-6	TRBV3-1/TRBV3-2	CASGDRNSPLHF	TGTGCCAGCGGAGACAGAAATTCACCCCTCCACTTT
.	17	.	TRBJ1-2	TRBV7-8	CASSGPPRGGLNYGYTF	TGTGCCAGCAGCGGCCCCCCGCGCGGCGGCCTTAACTATGGCTACACCTTC
.	17	.	TRBJ2-3	TRBV6-2/TRBV6-3	CASSYSRRLSAWDTQYF	TGTGCCAGCAGTTACTCGAGGCGGCTGTCCGCTTGGGATACGCAGTATTTT
.	16	.	TRBJ2-2	TRBV4-1	CASSQVGREIPGELFF	TGCGCCAGCAGCCAAGTTGGCAGGGAAATACCCGGGGAGCTGTTTTTT
.	15	TRBD1	TRBJ2-3	TRBV19	CASSIGQGHTDTQYF	TGTGCCAGTAGTATAGGACAGGGCCACACAGATACGCAGTATTTT
.	17	.	TRBJ2-1	TRBV15	CATSRSPGGGPLNEQFF	TGTGCCACCAGCAGGTCCCCTGGGGGGGGGCCTTTAAATGAGCAGTTCTTC
.	14	TRBD1	TRBJ2-1	TRBV7-9	CAILGTGGANEQFF	TGTGCCATCCTAGGGACAGGGGGGGCGAATGAGCAGTTCTTC
.	14	.	TRBJ2-2	TRBV5-6	CASQEPSNTGELFF	TGTGCCAGCCAAGAGCCTAGTAACACCGGGGAGCTGTTTTTT
.	13	.	TRBJ1-1	TRBV19	CASRDSINTEAFF	TGTGCCAGTCGGGACTCTATTAACACTGAAGCTTTCTTT
once	14	.	TRBJ2-5	TRBV7-2	CASSFRTPGETQYF	TGTGCCAGCAGCTTTCGGACACCCGGGGAGACCCAGTACTTC
.	13	.	TRBJ2-1	TRBV2	CASSGASYNEQFF	TGTGCCAGCAGTGGGGCCAGCTACAATGAGCAGTTCTTC
.	12	.	TRBJ2-7	TRBV2	CASSADSHEQYF	TGTGCCAGCAGTGCCGACAGTCACGAGCAGTACTTC
.	12	.	TRBJ1-1	TRBV5-6	CASSFMNTEAFF	TGTGCCAGCAGCTTTATGAACACTGAAGCTTTCTTT
.	16	.	TRBJ2-7	TRBV18	CASSRLIGGIGYEQYF	TGTGCCAGCTCACGTCTAATAGGAGGGATCGGGTACGAGCAGTACTTC
.	14	.	TRBJ1-5	TRBV19	CANSMGQSYQPQHF	TGTGCCAATAGTATGGGGCAGTCTTATCAGCCCCAGCATTTT
.	20	TRBD2	TRBJ2-3	TRBV11-2	CASSLEPVLAGVIITDTQYF	TGTGCCAGCAGCTTAGAGCCCGTGCTAGCGGGGGTGATAATCACAGATACGCAGTATTTT
.	15	TRBD1	TRBJ1-3	TRBV9	CASSEQGAVGNTIYF	TGTGCCAGCAGCGAACAGGGGGCGGTAGGAAACACCATATATTTT
.	12	.	TRBJ2-5	TRBV6-5	CASTGTRETQYF	TGTGCCAGCACGGGTACTAGGGAGACCCAGTACTTC
.	13	TRBD1	TRBJ1-2	TRBV6-5	CASTGGADYGYTF	TGTGCCAGCACAGGGGGCGCTGACTATGGCTACACCTTC
.	16	TRBD2	TRBJ2-1	TRBV9	CASSEPHGGGLNEQFF	TGTGCCAGCAGCGAACCACACGGGGGGGGACTAAATGAGCAGTTCTTC
.	14	.	TRBJ2-2	TRBV6-5	CASGRFTNTGELFF	TGTGCCAGCGGTCGGTTCACCAACACCGGGGAGCTGTTTTTT